The source of this T cell receptor (beta chain) is a study of spatial heterogeneity in lung cancer. As to time point: sample taken at primary tumor resection. From tumor, nontumor lung or frozen PBMC, whole RNA was taken unsorted for sequencing. All TCR cDNA molecules were individually tagged with a unique molecular identifier. A single record per CDR3 protein comes from TCRdb applying MiXCR to the 5' RACE reads. The profile shows 85,000 to 100,000 distinct CDR3 sequences, approximately 12% of them singletons. Germline CDR1 is KGHSH and CDR2 is LQKENI. CDR3 length: 14 amino acids. V was shortened by 0 bases and J by 7 bases, with 12 bases between the two germline ends.

This chain links TRBV18 with TRBJ1-2; D call uncertain. The sequence was obtained from a male donor with early-stage non-small cell lung cancer. Source: PBMCs, taken at surgery. The DNA of the CDR3 is TGTGCCAGCTCACCACCGGCGCCAGCCCCTGGCTACACCTTC. Amino acid sequence: CASSPPAPAPGYTF.